This passage covers 13 T cell receptor beta chains from one sample sequenced in a study of beta chain features in type 1 diabetes. Expressed TCRB transcripts were sequenced, since all the RNA that had been isolated was reverse transcribed. Clones were read by immunoSEQ multiplex PCR, and TCRdb kept only the in-frame ones, dropping some. The sample carries a few hundred thousand clones, 14% recorded once. The sample was central memory CD4+ T cells from blood. The receptors derive from a man between 25 and 39 years old in good health.

This clone was seen a few times. The chain carries TRBV5-1 and TRBJ2-5; TRBD1 is a possible D gene (7 bases). The CDR3 runs to 16 residues. The germline CDR1 and CDR2 sequences are SGHRS and YFSETQ. V was cut by 0 bases and J by 4 bases, with 16 bases left in between. The CDR3 protein is CASSLEATRGRETQYF. The CDR3 DNA follows: TGCGCCAGCAGCTTGGAAGCGACTAGGGGGCGAGAGACCCAGTACTTC.

V and J are TRBV28 and TRBJ2-3; D unclear. Trimming left V 4 bases short and J 3 bases short, with 11 bases between. Germline CDR1 MDHEN, CDR2 SYDVKM. The CDR3 runs to 14 residues. CDR3 sequence reads: CASSSSRRTDTQYF. As DNA, the CDR3 is TGTGCCAGCAGTTCTTCTCGACGGACAGATACGCAGTATTTT.

In its sample, this clone is medium-sized. The chain recombines TRBV7-9 with TRBJ2-3; D may be TRBD2 (5 bases). This CDR3 contains 13 residues. CDR1 and CDR2 from the germline V gene are SEHNR and FQNEAQ (reference sequence). Trimming took off 1 base at V and 4 bases at J, with 6 bases between the two ends. The CDR3 region has the DNA TGTGCCAGCAGCTTAGGAGGGTCAGATACGCAGTATTTT. It is translated as CASSLGGSDTQYF.

There are many counts of this clone. V usage is TRBV7-8 and J usage is TRBJ2-5; D gene uncertain. V was trimmed by 3 bases and J by 5 bases, leaving 10 bases between them. CDR3 size: 13 residues. Germline V gene data show CDR1 as SGHVS and CDR2 as FQNEAQ. The CDR3 DNA reads TGTGCCAGCAGCTTTGGGATAACGGAGACCCAGTACTTC. Its translation is CASSFGITETQYF.

This clone has just a few counts. The chain uses TRBV2 and TRBJ2-3; 14 bases fit TRBD2. Germline lookup yields CDR1 SNHLY and CDR2 FYNNEI. J was trimmed by 0 bases and V by 8 bases; bases with no gene match: 4. CDR3 length equals 16 residues. The DNA for the CDR3 is TGTGCCAGCCGACTAGCGGGGGGGACAAGCACAGATACGCAGTATTTT. This encodes CASRLAGGTSTDTQYF.

This clone was detected only a few times. The rearrangement uses TRBV19 and TRBJ1-1; TRBD1 agrees at 10 bases. The V gene's germline CDR1 is LNHDA and CDR2 SQIVND (reference sequence). CDR3 length: 13 amino acids. V dropped 4 bases and J dropped 10; count of bases not matched to a gene: 6. This CDR3 reads CASSSTGQGRAFF. CDR3 nucleotide sequence: TGTGCCAGTAGTAGCACGGGACAGGGGAGAGCTTTCTTT.

The chain links TRBV15 to TRBJ2-3; possibly TRBD1 for D (5 bases). V dropped 1 base and J dropped 1 base, with 12 bases sitting between them. Germline V gene lookup returns CDR1 LNHNV and CDR2 YYDKDF (reference sequence). This CDR3 has 16 residues. This CDR3 reads CATSRGGGGGTDTQYF. CDR3 in DNA: TGTGCCACCAGCAGAGGGGGCGGTGGGGGCACAGATACGCAGTATTTT.

This clone was counted many times. Here the CDR3 reads CASGFGETQYF. The CDR3 DNA sequence: TGTGCCAGCGGGTTCGGAGAGACCCAGTACTTC. This sequence joins TRBV7-8 and TRBJ2-5; no definite D call. CDR1 is SGHVS, CDR2 FQNEAQ, per germline. The CDR3 spans 11 residues. The V end was cut by 8 bases, the J end by 4 bases, with 8 bases between.

This clone was seen more than once but under ten times. The chain is built from TRBV19 and TRBJ2-1, with D possibly being TRBD2 (6 bases). The CDR3 covers 15 residues. Per the germline V gene, CDR1 is LNHDA and CDR2 is SQIVND (reference sequence). Trimming removed 3 bases from V and 7 bases from J, with 16 bases in between. For the CDR3, the DNA is TGTGCCAGTAGTATTGTAGCGGCGTCGGGGAATGAGCAGTTCTTC. It encodes CASSIVAASGNEQFF. The full variable domain, with the rest looked up from reference TRBV19 and TRBJ2-1, is DGGITQSPKYLFRKEGQNVTLSCEQNLNHDAMYWYRQDPGQGLRLIYYSQIVNDFQKGDIAEGYSVSREKKESFPLTVTSAQKNPTAFYLCASSIVAASGNEQFFGPGTRLTVL.

This chain links TRBV7-9 with TRBJ1-1; D not resolved. From germline, CDR1 is SEHNR and CDR2 FQNEAQ (reference sequence). Trimming stripped 2 bases from V and 6 bases from J, with 10 bases between. The length of the CDR3 is 13 residues. The CDR3 loop is CASSLSQSAEAFF. CDR3 bases: TGTGCCAGCAGCTTATCACAGTCGGCTGAAGCTTTCTTT.

The chain combines TRBV7-9 with TRBJ2-5, with D unclear. Germline values: CDR1 SEHNR, CDR2 FQNEAQ (reference sequence). This CDR3 region has 14 residues. V was shortened by 0 bases and J by 5 bases, with 10 bases between the two germline ends. CDR3 amino acids: CASSLAASRETQYF. CDR3 bases: TGTGCCAGCAGCTTAGCGGCCTCTCGGGAGACCCAGTACTTC.

This clone occurred a few times. This sequence joins TRBV6-1 and TRBJ1-2; possible D gene TRBD1, 6 bases. V lost 0 bases and J lost 7, with 18 bases in between. The CDR3 runs to 16 residues. Germline values: CDR1 MNHNS, CDR2 SASEGT. The CDR3 coding sequence is TGTGCCAGCAGTGAAGCAGGGCCACAGGGTCCTCGTGGCTACACCTTC. Translation gives CASSEAGPQGPRGYTF.

The V gene is TRBV5-6, the J gene TRBJ2-5; D is perhaps TRBD2 (6 bases). Germline V lookup: CDR1 SGHDT, CDR2 YYEEEE. Trimming took 8 bases from V and 2 from J, leaving 10 bases between them. The CDR3 extends over 12 amino acids. The CDR3 sequence is CASTGDQETQYF. The DNA of the CDR3 is TGTGCCAGTACGGGGGATCAAGAGACCCAGTACTTC.